These T cell receptor beta chains were read from a single sample in a study of identical twins. MiXCR was run by TCRdb on the 5' RACE reads, yielding one entry per CDR3 protein. The sample shows approximately 670,000 distinct CDR3 sequences, 5.5% to 6.5% of them seen only once. Sample: naive T cells sorted from blood. The source is a man between 18 and 29 years old in good health. The CDR3 runs from the conserved cysteine through the conserved F or W. Fields, in order: J gene, clone size, V gene, D gene, CDR3 protein, CDR3 DNA. D genes are given only for firm matches. Some rows have no size entry. The others give once, few or many, or a class for an expanded clone.

>TRBJ1-3|-|TRBV3-1|-
CASSQDAGSGNTIYF
TGTGCCAGCAGCCAAGATGCCGGCTCTGGAAACACCATATATTTT
>TRBJ2-1|many|TRBV5-1|TRBD2
CASRAGYNEQFF
TGCGCCAGTCGAGCGGGGTACAATGAGCAGTTCTTC
>TRBJ1-1|-|TRBV7-2|-
CASSLERVAFF
TGTGCCAGCAGCTTAGAGAGGGTCGCTTTCTTT
>TRBJ2-1|many|TRBV20-1|-
CSARVRDNSYNEQFF
TGCAGTGCTAGAGTTCGGGACAATTCCTACAATGAGCAGTTCTTC
>TRBJ2-2|many|TRBV10-1|-
CASSVGVEKSTGELFF
TGCGCCAGCAGTGTAGGGGTGGAAAAGTCCACCGGGGAGCTGTTTTTT
>TRBJ2-6|few|TRBV3-1|-
CASSPVGANVLTF
TGTGCCAGCAGCCCCGTGGGGGCCAACGTCCTGACTTTC
>TRBJ2-7|many|TRBV5-1|-
CASRRIGSYEQYF
TGCGCCAGCCGGAGGATTGGGTCCTACGAGCAGTACTTC
>TRBJ2-2|many|TRBV20-1|TRBD2
CSAPTWGLAGTTGELFF
TGCAGTGCTCCTACCTGGGGACTAGCGGGGACCACCGGGGAGCTGTTTTTT
>TRBJ2-1|-|TRBV19|-
CASSIATGGQFF
TGTGCCAGTAGTATAGCGACGGGTGGGCAGTTCTTC
>TRBJ2-2|few|TRBV20-1|TRBD1
CSANDRGHTGELFF
TGCAGTGCTAATGACAGGGGGCACACCGGGGAGCTGTTTTTT
>TRBJ2-2|-|TRBV15|-
CATSRVGGTGELFF
TGTGCCACCAGCAGAGTGGGGGGCACCGGGGAGCTGTTTTTT
>TRBJ1-1|many|TRBV24-1|TRBD1
CATSGQTGAEAFF
TGTGCCACCAGTGGCCAAACAGGGGCTGAAGCTTTCTTT
>TRBJ2-2|many|TRBV5-1|-
CASSRLASSGELFF
TGCGCCAGCAGCCGCTTGGCTAGTTCGGGGGAGCTGTTTTTT
>TRBJ2-1|many|TRBV29-1|-
CSVTNIGRQFF
TGCAGCGTTACCAATATAGGAAGGCAGTTCTTC
>TRBJ2-5|few|TRBV15|TRBD1
CATSRAGQVETQYF
TGTGCCACCAGCAGAGCAGGACAGGTGGAGACCCAGTACTTC
>TRBJ1-5|many|TRBV6-2/TRBV6-3|-
CASSYVSGTQPQHF
TGTGCCAGCAGTTACGTGTCAGGGACTCAGCCCCAGCATTTT
>TRBJ2-2|many|TRBV5-1|TRBD1
CASSSPRDSKDSGELFF
TGCGCCAGCAGCTCCCCCCGGGACAGCAAGGATTCCGGGGAGCTGTTTTTT
>TRBJ2-1|-|TRBV4-2|TRBD2
CASSHLKGLAGEGNEQFF
TGTGCCAGCAGCCATCTAAAGGGACTAGCGGGAGAAGGGAATGAGCAGTTCTTC
>TRBJ1-1|many|TRBV5-1|-
CASSSLDSRNTEAFF
TGCGCCAGCAGCTCCCTTGATTCCCGGAACACTGAAGCTTTCTTT
>TRBJ2-5|-|TRBV19|TRBD1
CASSQTGAQGTQYF
TGTGCCAGTAGCCAGACAGGGGCCCAGGGGACCCAGTACTTC
>TRBJ1-5|many|TRBV7-2|-
CASSLEIGRDQPQHF
TGTGCCAGCAGCTTAGAAATAGGGAGGGATCAGCCCCAGCATTTT
>TRBJ2-5|many|TRBV5-1|-
CASSDIQGQETQYF
TGCGCCAGCAGCGACATTCAGGGCCAAGAGACCCAGTACTTC
>TRBJ2-2|few|TRBV6-2/TRBV6-3|TRBD2
CASSKAGGYTGELFF
TGTGCCAGCAGTAAAGCGGGAGGGTACACCGGGGAGCTGTTTTTT
>TRBJ2-5|few|TRBV27|TRBD2
CASSFVGGGRETQYF
TGTGCCAGCAGTTTTGTTGGCGGGGGGAGAGAGACCCAGTACTTC
>TRBJ2-1|many|TRBV7-9|-
CASSPSGVSSYNEQFF
TGTGCCAGCAGCCCAAGCGGAGTAAGCTCCTACAATGAGCAGTTCTTC
>TRBJ2-1|many|TRBV30|-
CACHPAPRGNEQFF
TGTGCCTGCCACCCAGCCCCCCGGGGAAATGAGCAGTTCTTC
>TRBJ1-2|few|TRBV29-1|-
CSVNTGPGGYTF
TGCAGCGTTAACACGGGTCCTGGTGGCTACACCTTC
>TRBJ2-2|-|TRBV7-2|TRBD2
CAGSLVIAGASGELFF
TGTGCCGGCAGCTTAGTTATAGCGGGAGCGTCCGGGGAGCTGTTTTTT
>TRBJ2-1|many|TRBV20-1|TRBD2
CSARGPSTSGGSSYNEQFF
TGCAGTGCTAGAGGTCCCTCGACTAGCGGGGGGAGCTCCTACAATGAGCAGTTCTTC
>TRBJ2-3|-|TRBV7-9|TRBD2
CASSSRTSLSTDTQYF
TGTGCCAGCAGCTCGCGGACTAGCTTAAGCACAGATACGCAGTATTTT
>TRBJ2-1|many|TRBV7-3|-
CASSLTALGVGHNEQFF
TGTGCCAGCAGCTTAACAGCCCTTGGTGTAGGGCACAATGAGCAGTTCTTC
>TRBJ1-3|-|TRBV5-1|-
CASSLAANSGNTIYF
TGCGCCAGCAGCTTGGCCGCGAACTCTGGAAACACCATATATTTT
>TRBJ2-3|-|TRBV7-2|TRBD2
CASSLAPAGGGHTQYF
TGTGCCAGCAGCTTAGCCCCGGCGGGAGGGGGGCATACGCAGTATTTT
>TRBJ2-7|-|TRBV6-2/TRBV6-3|TRBD2
CASSPRVASGSYEQYF
TGTGCCAGCAGTCCGCGGGTGGCTAGCGGTTCCTACGAGCAGTACTTC
>TRBJ2-5|-|TRBV12-3/TRBV12-4|-
CASSSLRGTQETQYF
TGTGCCAGCAGTAGCCTAAGAGGGACCCAAGAGACCCAGTACTTC
>TRBJ2-6|few|TRBV9|-
CASSESVAPSGANVLTF
TGTGCCAGCAGCGAGTCGGTCGCCCCCTCTGGGGCCAACGTCCTGACTTTC
>TRBJ1-3|-|TRBV4-1|-
CASSQEGRGGNTIYF
TGCGCCAGCAGCCAAGAGGGTAGGGGCGGAAACACCATATATTTT